This record concerns one TCR beta chain sequence. This sample stems from a study of blood T cell repertoires in COVID-19. CDR1 MNHEY and CDR2 SVGAGI come from the germline V gene. V was clipped by 4 bases and J by 4 bases, with 13 bases between them. The CDR3 has 15 residues. Profiling relied on immunoSEQ multiplex PCR, and the TCRdb table lists in-frame clones only, not all of them. The data contain a few hundred thousand clones, approximately 88% of them singletons. This TCR was recovered from a man aged 18 to 30 who had recovered from COVID-19. The sample comprised peripheral blood. The V call is TRBV6-5, the J call TRBJ2-2; D might be TRBD1 (6 bases). For the CDR3, the DNA is TGTGCCAGCAGTTTACAGGGCTCTGGCACCGGGGAGCTGTTTTTT. Protein sequence: CASSLQGSGTGELFF.